The clone carrying this T cell receptor beta chain appeared many times. The read terminates 3 residues before the CDR3 end, so the remaining end is supplied by the germline J gene. This sample is part of a study of T cell clonality in common variable immunodeficiency. Heparinized whole blood, 5 to 8 ml, came from each donor. Trimming cost V 3 bases and J 7 bases, with 16 bases left between them. This CDR3 is built from 15 residues. Germline assignment: CDR1 SGHTA and CDR2 FQGNSA. Libraries were prepared by immunoSEQ multiplex PCR; TCRdb keeps only in-frame clonotypes and omits some of them. Listed here are approximately 57,000 clones without any singletons, the top ten holding about 0.9%.

V gene TRBV7-2 combines with J gene TRBJ2-1; D could derive from TRBD1 or TRBD2 (5 bases each). The sample comprised peripheral blood mononuclear cells. The origin of this receptor is a person aged 18 to 70 in good health. The sequenced CDR3 bases are TGTGCCAGCAGCTTCCGAGGGGCCTCGGGTAATGAG. Residues: CASSFRGASGNE. The complete CDR3 reads CASSFRGASGNEQFF.